This record covers a single T cell receptor (beta chain). The target antigen is unknown. The data stem from a study of persistence of HIV-infected CD4 T cells. Study details: A median of 8 years of suppressive ART preceded sampling.

Study-wide results and limits: Compared with CD3/CD28-stimulated cells, CMV- and Gag-responding cells showed lower TCRbeta richness.

The immunoSEQ assay was version 4, run in survey mode. TCRdb's copy holds only in-frame clones and misses some; the assay was immunoSEQ multiplex PCR. Of 35,000 to 45,000 clones in the sample, 87% were seen once. The CDR3 totals 13 residues. The germline CDR1 and CDR2 sequences are LGHDT and YNNKEL (reference sequence). The ends were cut back, 1 base at V and 0 bases at J, with 3 bases in the middle. This nonspecific control used anti-CD3/anti-CD28 bead stimulation of CD4+ T cells. Sorting of responding CD4+ T cells relied on upregulated CD40 ligand together with CD69. A roughly 17-hour stimulation of CD8-depleted PBMCs used anti-CD28/CD49d costimulation, CD40-blocking antibody and enfuvirtide.

The J gene is TRBJ1-2, the V gene TRBV3-1 (or the pseudogene TRBV3-2), with unresolved D. The sequence came from an adult man with HIV who was CMV-seropositive. Sequencing used CD4+ T cells sorted from PBMCs after roughly 18-hour stimulation, obtained from a patient who received antiretroviral therapy. CDR3 DNA sequence: TGTGCCAGCAGCCAAGGACCTAACTATGGCTACACCTTC. Translating gives CASSQGPNYGYTF.